This is a list of T cell receptor beta chains from one sample in a study of beta chain features in type 1 diabetes. Generated by immunoSEQ multiplex PCR, the TCRdb table keeps only in-frame clones and is missing some. Of hundreds of thousands of clones in the sample, roughly 17% were seen once. The sequencing input was naive CD4+ T cells from blood. These receptors were obtained from a woman under 30 in good health. Both conserved end residues are part of each CDR3. D genes are given only for firm matches. Part of the rows lack a size; the others show once, few, many or a class for expanded clones.

>TRBV4-3|13|.|TRBJ2-7|TRBD1
TGCGCCAGCAGCCTTCAGGGGGCGGACGAGCAGTACTTC
CASSLQGADEQYF
>TRBV7-9|12|.|TRBJ2-7|.
TGTGCCAGCAGCTTATATGGCTACGAGCAGTACTTC
CASSLYGYEQYF
>TRBV7-3|14|.|TRBJ2-1|.
TGTGCCAGCAGCTCCCCCGCTAGCTCAAATGAGCAGTTCTTC
CASSSPASSNEQFF
>TRBV6-5|16|.|TRBJ2-4|.
TGTGCCAGCAGTTACGGGGTAGGGAGGACCAAAAACATTCAGTACTTC
CASSYGVGRTKNIQYF
>TRBV7-9|13|.|TRBJ2-3|.
TGTGCCACCCCCACCACGTCCACAGATACGCAGTATTTT
CATPTTSTDTQYF
>TRBV4-2|15|.|TRBJ2-1|TRBD2
TGTGCCAGCAGCCCATCTAGCGGGAGAAACGGTGAGCAGTTCTTC
CASSPSSGRNGEQFF
>TRBV10-3|12|.|TRBJ2-7|.
TGTGCCATCAGCCAGGGAACCTACGAGCAGTACTTC
CAISQGTYEQYF
>TRBV6-5|15|.|TRBJ2-3|.
TGTGCCAGCAGTTTTAGTGGGGGAATGCGAGATACGCAGTATTTT
CASSFSGGMRDTQYF
>TRBV7-9|16|few|TRBJ2-3|.
TGTGCCAGCAGCTTACGCCTATCTGGGTGGGTAGATACGCAGTATTTT
CASSLRLSGWVDTQYF
>TRBV11-2|15|.|TRBJ1-5|.
TGTGCCAGCAGCCACAGTGGGTGGGGCAATCAGCCCCAGCATTTT
CASSHSGWGNQPQHF
>TRBV5-1|13|few|TRBJ2-7|TRBD2
TGCGCCAGCAGCTTTGGAGAGGGGACTAATCAGTACTTC
CASSFGEGTNQYF
>TRBV4-3|16|.|TRBJ2-2|.
TGCGCCAGCAGCCAAGATGGGGTCTTGAACACCGGGGAGCTGTTTTTT
CASSQDGVLNTGELFF
>TRBV5-6|15|.|TRBJ1-2|.
TGTGCCAGCAGCTTGGCCGGCTTAATAAACTATGGCTACACCTTC
CASSLAGLINYGYTF
>TRBV27|12|.|TRBJ2-7|.
TGTGCCAGCAGTTCTTCATCGTACGAGCAGTACTTC
CASSSSSYEQYF
>TRBV27|15|.|TRBJ1-2|.
TGTGCCAGCAGCTCCCTTGGGGCGCAAGACTATGGCTACACCTTC
CASSSLGAQDYGYTF
>TRBV7-9|15|few|TRBJ2-7|.
TGTGCCAGCAGCTTAGGTCAGGCCAGCTCCTACGAGCAGTACTTC
CASSLGQASSYEQYF
>TRBV25-1|14|few|TRBJ2-1|.
TGTGCCAGCAGTGATCCGGGAAGTATTAATAAGCAGTTCTTC
CASSDPGSINKQFF
>TRBV5-1|15|few|TRBJ2-1|.
TGCGCCAGCAGCTCCGTAGCGGCCTCCTACAATGAGCAGTTCTTC
CASSSVAASYNEQFF
>TRBV9|17|.|TRBJ1-3|.
TGTGCCAGCAGCGTAGGGGGACAAGCCAACTCTGGAAACACCATATATTTT
CASSVGGQANSGNTIYF
>TRBV28|14|few|TRBJ2-4|TRBD2
TGTGCCAGCAGAAAAGCGGGAGGTGGGAACATTCAGTACTTC
CASRKAGGGNIQYF
>TRBV28|17|few|TRBJ2-1|TRBD2
TGTGCCAGCAGTCCCGGGATAGCGGGGAGCTCCTACAATGAGCAGTTCTTC
CASSPGIAGSSYNEQFF
>TRBV7-3|15|few|TRBJ2-1|TRBD2
TGTGCCAGCAGCACGGGGACTAGCGGGACGGATGAGCAGTTCTTC
CASSTGTSGTDEQFF
>TRBV2|17|.|TRBJ2-2|TRBD1
TGTGCCAGCAGACCCACACCGGGACAGCCTGGCAGCGGGGAGCTGTTTTTT
CASRPTPGQPGSGELFF
>TRBV5-8|14|.|TRBJ2-3|.
TGTGCCAGCAGAAAACCGGGAAGCACAGATACGCAGTATTTT
CASRKPGSTDTQYF
>TRBV5-1|12|.|TRBJ2-3|.
TGCGCCAGCAGCCTGTGGGGGGATACGCAGTATTTT
CASSLWGDTQYF
>TRBV6-6|15|few|TRBJ2-3|TRBD2
TGTGCCAGCAGGCCCCTAGCGGGGGGCACAGATACGCAGTATTTT
CASRPLAGGTDTQYF
>TRBV7-2|14|.|TRBJ2-2|.
TGTGCCAGCAGCTTCCTCTCAGTCACCGGGGAGCTGTTTTTT
CASSFLSVTGELFF
>TRBV6-1|15|.|TRBJ1-2|.
TGTGCCAGCTTTACCAGTAGAACTAACGAAGATGGCTACACCTTC
CASFTSRTNEDGYTF
>TRBV19|15|.|TRBJ1-5|TRBD1
TGTGCCGGAGGGACAGGTCATCATAGCAATCAGCCCCAGCATTTT
CAGGTGHHSNQPQHF